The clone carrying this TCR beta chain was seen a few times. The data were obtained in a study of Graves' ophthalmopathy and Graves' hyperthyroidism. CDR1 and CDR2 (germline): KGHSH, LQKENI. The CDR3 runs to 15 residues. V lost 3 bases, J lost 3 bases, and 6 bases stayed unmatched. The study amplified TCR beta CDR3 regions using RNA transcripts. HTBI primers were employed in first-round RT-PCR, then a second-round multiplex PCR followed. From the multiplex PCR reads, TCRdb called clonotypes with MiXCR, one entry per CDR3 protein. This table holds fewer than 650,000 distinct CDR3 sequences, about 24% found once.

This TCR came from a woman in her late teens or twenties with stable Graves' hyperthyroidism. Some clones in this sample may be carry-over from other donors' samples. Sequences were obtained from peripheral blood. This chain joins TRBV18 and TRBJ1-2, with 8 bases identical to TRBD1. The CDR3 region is CASSPSVTGDYGYTF. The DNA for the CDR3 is TGTGCCAGCTCACCCTCGGTGACAGGGGACTATGGCTACACCTTC. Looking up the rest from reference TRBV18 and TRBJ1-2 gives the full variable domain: NAGVMQNPRHLVRRRGQEARLRCSPMKGHSHVYWYRQLPEEGLKFMVYLQKENIIDESGMPKERFSAEFPKEGPSILRIQQVVRGDSAAYFCASSPSVTGDYGYTFGSGTRLTVV.